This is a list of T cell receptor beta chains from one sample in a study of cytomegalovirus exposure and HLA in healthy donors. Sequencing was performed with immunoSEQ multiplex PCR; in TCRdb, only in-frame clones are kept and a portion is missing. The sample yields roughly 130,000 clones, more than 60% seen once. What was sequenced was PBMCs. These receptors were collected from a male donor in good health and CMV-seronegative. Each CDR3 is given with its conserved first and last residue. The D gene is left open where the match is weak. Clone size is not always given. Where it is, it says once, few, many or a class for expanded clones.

TGTGCCTGGAGTGTAGTGGAAGGGGTCGGCTACACCTTC | CAWSVVEGVGYTF | TRBJ1-2 | TRBV30 | NA | NA
TGTGCCAGCAGCGCCTCCTTTTCACTAGCCAAAAACATTCAGTACTTC | CASSASFSLAKNIQYF | TRBJ2-4 | TRBV2 | NA | NA
TGCGCCAGCAGCCAGATCCGAACCCTGGGGCCTTACGAGCAGTACTTC | CASSQIRTLGPYEQYF | TRBJ2-7 | TRBV4-1 | NA | NA
TGTGCCAGCAGCGTAGATGGGGGAGGGTATTCACCCCTCCACTTT | CASSVDGGGYSPLHF | TRBJ1-6 | TRBV9 | NA | NA
TGCGCCAGCAGCCAAGATTGGGGAGGGACTGAAGCTTTCTTT | CASSQDWGGTEAFF | TRBJ1-1 | TRBV4-1 | NA | few
TGTGCCAGCAGCGGGACTAGGGACCAAGAGACCCAGTACTTC | CASSGTRDQETQYF | TRBJ2-5 | TRBV5-4 | TRBD2 | few
TGTGCCAGCAGCTTAGCAGGGGCGACCTACAATGAGCAGTTCTTC | CASSLAGATYNEQFF | TRBJ2-1 | TRBV7-2 | NA | NA
TGCAGCGCTACTAGCCCGGGGGGGGCCAACGTCCTGACTTTC | CSATSPGGANVLTF | TRBJ2-6 | TRBV29-1 | NA | few
TGTGCCAGCAGTGGGGGACAGAAAACATTGGGGGATAATTCACCCCTCCACTTT | CASSGGQKTLGDNSPLHF | TRBJ1-6 | TRBV25-1 | TRBD1 | NA
TGTGCCAGCAGCTTGGGAGATCAACCTAACTATGGCTACACCTTC | CASSLGDQPNYGYTF | TRBJ1-2 | TRBV5-6 | NA | few
TGTGCCAGCAGCCCGTTAACTAGCCTAGATACGCAGTATTTT | CASSPLTSLDTQYF | TRBJ2-3 | TRBV7-6 | NA | once
TGCGCCAGCAGCCCCCTCGGACAGGGGGACGGTTCACCCCTCCACTTT | CASSPLGQGDGSPLHF | TRBJ1-6 | TRBV5-1 | TRBD1 | NA
TGTGCCAGCAGCTTTAGGCCTAGCGGGGGGCTGGGTGGAGAGACCCAGTACTTC | CASSFRPSGGLGGETQYF | TRBJ2-5 | TRBV7-2 | TRBD2 | NA
TGTGCCAGCAGCTTATTTGATAGCGGGGGGGCATTCCAAGAGACCCAGTACTTC | CASSLFDSGGAFQETQYF | TRBJ2-5 | TRBV7-2 | TRBD2 | medium-sized
TGCGCCAGCAGTGTCGGGGTGGGAGAGACCCAGTACTTC | CASSVGVGETQYF | TRBJ2-5 | TRBV10-2 | NA | once
TGTGCCAGCTCACCACAGGACAACTCCTACGAGCAGTACTTC | CASSPQDNSYEQYF | TRBJ2-7 | TRBV18 | NA | NA
TGTGCCAGCAGTCGACAGGAAACCACAGATACGCAGTATTTT | CASSRQETTDTQYF | TRBJ2-3 | TRBV6-1 | NA | NA
TGTGCCAGCAGTGAACGCCAGGGGGCGGATGGCTACACCTTC | CASSERQGADGYTF | TRBJ1-2 | TRBV6-1 | TRBD1 | NA
TGTGCCAGCAGCGTATGGGCGACGGGGGCTAATGAAAAACTGTTTTTT | CASSVWATGANEKLFF | TRBJ1-4 | TRBV14 | NA | few
TGCGCCAGCAGCTTGGATTCGGGGGGCTACACAGATACGCAGTATTTT | CASSLDSGGYTDTQYF | TRBJ2-3 | TRBV5-1 | NA | once
TGTGCCAGCAGCTTATATAGCGGTAATCAGCCCCAGCATTTT | CASSLYSGNQPQHF | TRBJ1-5 | TRBV5-8 | NA | NA
TGTGCCAGCAGCCCCCGCCCGACAGTCCTCTACGAGCAGTACTTC | CASSPRPTVLYEQYF | TRBJ2-7 | TRBV11-1 | NA | NA
TGTGCCAGCAGCGCCGGCGGGGCCTCGACCGGGGAGCTGTTTTTT | CASSAGGASTGELFF | TRBJ2-2 | TRBV7-9 | NA | NA
TGCGCCAGCAGCTCCTTCGGGGTGAACACTGAAGCTTTCTTT | CASSSFGVNTEAFF | TRBJ1-1 | TRBV5-1 | NA | NA
TGTGCCAGCAGCCAAGATAGTCGGGGGAACACTAATGAAAAACTGTTTTTT | CASSQDSRGNTNEKLFF | TRBJ1-4 | TRBV14 | NA | few
TGTGCCAGCAGCGTAGGACAGGGGAGAGCCTACGAGCAGTACTTC | CASSVGQGRAYEQYF | TRBJ2-7 | TRBV9 | TRBD1 | few
TGTGCCAGCAGCCTTCTTGGGAGCGGGGGGCCCCACGAGCAGTACTTC | CASSLLGSGGPHEQYF | TRBJ2-7 | TRBV27 | TRBD2 | NA
TGTGCCAGCAGCCAAACAGGGACTACGCAGTATTTT | CASSQTGTTQYF | TRBJ2-3 | TRBV14 | NA | NA
TGTGCCAGCAGTGCGACTAGCGGCCCCTACGAGCAGTACTTC | CASSATSGPYEQYF | TRBJ2-7 | TRBV6-1 | TRBD2 | few
TGCGCCAGCAGCTACGGACTAGCGGGGGAGCGGCAGTTCTTC | CASSYGLAGERQFF | TRBJ2-1 | TRBV5-1 | TRBD2 | NA
TGCGCCAGCAGCTATGGACTAGCGGGGGGCGGAGTTAGGTCCACAGATACGCAGTATTTT | CASSYGLAGGGVRSTDTQYF | TRBJ2-3 | TRBV5-1 | TRBD2 | NA
TGCGCCAGCAGCTTGCTCCTAGCGTATAATGAGCAGTTCTTC | CASSLLLAYNEQFF | TRBJ2-1 | TRBV5-1 | NA | once
TGTGCCAGCAGTGAAGCGAGCCGGACAGGGGGTGGCTACACCTTC | CASSEASRTGGGYTF | TRBJ1-2 | TRBV2 | TRBD1 | few
TGTGCCAGCAGCGTACGGGCGGGGGAAGAGACCCAGTACTTC | CASSVRAGEETQYF | TRBJ2-5 | TRBV9 | TRBD2 | few
TGTTCCAGCGAACAGAACAGCTACGAGCAGTACTTC | CSSEQNSYEQYF | TRBJ2-7 | TRBV7-9 | NA | NA
TGTGCCAGCAGCACCCTAGCGGGGGGCGGGGATACGCAGTATTTT | CASSTLAGGGDTQYF | TRBJ2-3 | TRBV7-3 | TRBD2 | NA
TGTGCCAGCAGTGAAGGACAGCGGGGATCCTATAATTCACCCCTCCACTTT | CASSEGQRGSYNSPLHF | TRBJ1-6 | TRBV2 | NA | NA
TGTGCCAGCAGCTCTACCTGGGGGGGGCCCTTTAATGAAAAACTGTTTTTT | CASSSTWGGPFNEKLFF | TRBJ1-4 | TRBV27 | NA | few
TGTGCCAGCAGTGACTCGCCAGGGGACTACGAGCAGTATTTC | CASSDSPGDYEQYF | TRBJ2-7 | TRBV6-4 | NA | NA
TGTGCCAGCAGCTTAGTCGCCAGGGAGGGCGGCTACACCTTC | CASSLVAREGGYTF | TRBJ1-2 | TRBV7-2 | NA | NA
TGTGCCACCAAACGGAGCAGCGCGGGAGAGCAGTACTTC | CATKRSSAGEQYF | TRBJ2-7 | TRBV2 | NA | NA
TGTGCCAGCAGTTACTCACAGAATAATCAGCCCCAGCATTTT | CASSYSQNNQPQHF | TRBJ1-5 | TRBV6-6 | NA | NA
TGTGCCAGCAGCGAACCGACTAGCGGCCAGTTCTTC | CASSEPTSGQFF | TRBJ2-1 | TRBV7-9 | TRBD2 | NA
TGTTCCAGCAGCTTAGTGAACAGAGAAGCTTTCTTT | CSSSLVNREAFF | TRBJ1-1 | TRBV7-9 | NA | NA
TGTGCCAGCAGCTTAGAAGGGTCCAGGGACTCTGGCTACACCTTC | CASSLEGSRDSGYTF | TRBJ1-2 | TRBV7-2 | NA | NA